A single sample is the source of the 10 T cell receptor beta chains below, sequenced in a study of neurological immune-mediated disorders. Sample time point: longitudinal time-point 2. Using its own MiXCR run on the 5' RACE reads, TCRdb lists one record per CDR3 protein. This table holds 65,000 to 85,000 distinct CDR3 sequences, around 6% found once. Sequencing input: PBMCs. The receptor source for this set is a woman aged 60-75 years with multiple sclerosis.

Details on this clonotype: Possible read error: a much larger clone is one base away. The rearrangement links TRBV5-1 to TRBJ2-7; no clear D. Germline V gene lookup returns CDR1 SGHRS and CDR2 YFSETQ. This CDR3 comprises 14 residues. V was trimmed by 5 bases and J by 5 bases, leaving 17 bases between them. As DNA, the CDR3 is TGCGCCAGCAGAGTGATAGGGTCCCAGAACGAGCAGTACTTC. It encodes CASRVIGSQNEQYF. The variable domain in full, completed from reference TRBV5-1 and TRBJ2-7, reads KAGVTQTPRYLIKTRGQQVTLSCSPISGHRSVSWYQQTPGQGLQFLFEYFSETQRNKGNFPGRFSGRQFSNSRSEMNVSTLELGDSALYLCASRVIGSQNEQYFGPGTRLTVT.

The table lists this clonotype with many counts. The chain recombines TRBV2 with TRBJ1-5, with D uncertain. Germline CDR1 SNHLY, CDR2 FYNNEI. This CDR3 is built from 14 residues. The germline V and J ends were trimmed by 3 bases and 0 bases, with 6 bases remaining between them. This CDR3 is CASSDSYSNQPQHF. In nucleotides, the CDR3 is TGTGCCAGCAGTGATTCCTATAGCAATCAGCCCCAGCATTTT.

This clonotype has a count of ten or more. The chain couples TRBV10-2 to TRBJ1-4; D is undetermined. V shed 2 bases and J shed 6 bases, with 13 bases lying between them. Germline CDR1 is WSHSY and CDR2 is SAAADI. The CDR3 is 15 residues long. CDR3 region: CASSEKWSHDEKLFF. In DNA, the CDR3 is TGCGCCAGCAGTGAGAAATGGTCACACGATGAAAAACTGTTTTTT.

This clonotype was seen repeatedly, ten times or more. This chain connects TRBV7-6 to TRBJ2-1, with D perhaps matching TRBD1 (7 bases). V lost 2 bases and J lost 9, with 14 bases in between. Germline assignment: CDR1 SGHVS and CDR2 FNYEAQ. CDR3 length: 14 residues. CDR3 loop: CASSLSGGQVEQFF. CDR3 sequence (DNA): TGTGCCAGCAGCTTATCAGGGGGGCAAGTTGAGCAGTTCTTC.

The gene calls are TRBV24-1 and TRBJ1-2; 8 bases are shared with TRBD1. V lost 7 bases, J lost 4 bases, and 7 bases stayed unmatched. The CDR3 sequence is 14 residues long. Germline V gene lookup returns CDR1 KGHDR and CDR2 SFDVKD. The CDR3 reads CATSPRQGSYGYTF. CDR3 nucleotide sequence: TGTGCCACCAGCCCAAGACAGGGGAGCTATGGCTACACCTTC.

A word on this clonotype: This may come from a read error, since a much larger clone is one base off. The chain is built from TRBV5-6 and TRBJ1-2; D is perhaps TRBD1 (5 bases). This CDR3 comprises 15 residues. Germline loops: CDR1 SGHDT, CDR2 YYEEEE. The CDR3 sequence: CASNLGLQADYGYTF. The CDR3 DNA reads as TGTGCCAGCAACTTGGGGCTTCAGGCAGACTATGGCTACACCTTC.

With regard to this clonotype: This may stem from a read error, because a much larger clone lies one nucleotide away. This chain links TRBV20-1 with TRBJ2-4; D ambiguous. The germline gives CDR1 DFQATT, CDR2 SNEGSKA (reference sequence). CDR3 size: 15 residues. CDR3 DNA: TGCAGGCCGAGCGTGGGTGAACTAGCCAAAAACATTCAGTACTTC. Protein: CRPSVGELAKNIQYF.

This clonotype appeared many times. V gene TRBV5-1 combines with J gene TRBJ1-2; 7 bases are shared with TRBD1. Trimming took 0 bases from V and 6 from J; bases not matched to a gene: 8. The CDR3 runs to 15 residues. The germline gives CDR1 SGHRS, CDR2 YFSETQ. The chain's CDR3 is CASSLGQGSTNGYTF. The CDR3 nucleotides read TGCGCCAGCAGCTTGGGACAGGGAAGTACGAATGGCTACACCTTC.

Details on this clonotype: This clone may be a read error of a much larger clone one base away. The chain has TRBV20-1 and TRBJ2-1, with 15 nucleotides matching TRBD2. The CDR3 runs 17 residues. From germline, CDR1 is DFQATT and CDR2 SNEGSKA (reference sequence). J was trimmed by 7 bases and V by 5 bases; bases with no gene match: 12. CDR3 residues: CSAGGTSGGWIGNEQFF. CDR3 bases: TGCAGTGCTGGTGGGACTAGCGGGGGGTGGATCGGAAATGAGCAGTTCTTC.

This clonotype was found many times. This rearrangement joins TRBV7-8 to TRBJ1-1, with a tentative D call TRBD1 (5 bases). CDR3 length: 15 amino acids. The germline CDR1 and CDR2 sequences are SGHVS and FQNEAQ. V was clipped by 3 bases and J by 0 bases, with 11 bases between them. The CDR3, as DNA: TGTGCCAGCAGCTTCCACGACAGCCTGAACACTGAAGCTTTCTTT. This sequence encodes CASSFHDSLNTEAFF.